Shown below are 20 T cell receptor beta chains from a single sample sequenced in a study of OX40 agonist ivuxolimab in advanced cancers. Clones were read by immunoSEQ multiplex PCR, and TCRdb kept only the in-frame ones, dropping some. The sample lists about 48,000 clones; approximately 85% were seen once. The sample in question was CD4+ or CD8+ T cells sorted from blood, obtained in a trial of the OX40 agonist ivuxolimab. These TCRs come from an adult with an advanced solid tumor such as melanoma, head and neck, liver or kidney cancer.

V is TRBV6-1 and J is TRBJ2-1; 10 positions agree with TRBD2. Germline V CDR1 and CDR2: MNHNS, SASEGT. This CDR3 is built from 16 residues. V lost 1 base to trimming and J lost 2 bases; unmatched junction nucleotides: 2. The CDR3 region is CASSEGLAGAYNEQFF. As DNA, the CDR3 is TGTGCCAGCAGTGAAGGACTAGCGGGTGCCTACAATGAGCAGTTCTTC.

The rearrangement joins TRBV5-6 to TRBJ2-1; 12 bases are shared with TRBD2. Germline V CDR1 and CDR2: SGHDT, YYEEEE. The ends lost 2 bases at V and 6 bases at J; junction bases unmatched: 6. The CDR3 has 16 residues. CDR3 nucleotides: TGTGCCAGCAGCTTTCGGACTAGCGGGAAACTCAATGAGCAGTTCTTC. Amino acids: CASSFRTSGKLNEQFF.

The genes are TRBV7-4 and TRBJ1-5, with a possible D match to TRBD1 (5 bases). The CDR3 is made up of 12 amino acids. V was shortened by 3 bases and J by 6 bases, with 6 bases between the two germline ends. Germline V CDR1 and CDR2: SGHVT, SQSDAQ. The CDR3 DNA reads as TGTGCCAGCAGCTTTGACAGTCAGCCCCAGCATTTT. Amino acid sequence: CASSFDSQPQHF.

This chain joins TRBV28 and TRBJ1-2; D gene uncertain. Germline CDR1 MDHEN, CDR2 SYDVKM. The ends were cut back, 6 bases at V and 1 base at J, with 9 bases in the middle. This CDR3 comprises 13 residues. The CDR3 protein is CASRGSGNYGYTF. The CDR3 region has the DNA TGTGCCAGCAGAGGGTCGGGTAACTATGGCTACACCTTC.

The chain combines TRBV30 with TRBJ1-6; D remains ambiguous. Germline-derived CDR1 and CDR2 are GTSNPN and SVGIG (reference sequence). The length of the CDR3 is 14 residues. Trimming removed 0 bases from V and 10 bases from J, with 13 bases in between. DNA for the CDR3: TGTGCCTGGAGTGTAGGGCAGGTGGTGTCACCCCTCCACTTT. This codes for CAWSVGQVVSPLHF.

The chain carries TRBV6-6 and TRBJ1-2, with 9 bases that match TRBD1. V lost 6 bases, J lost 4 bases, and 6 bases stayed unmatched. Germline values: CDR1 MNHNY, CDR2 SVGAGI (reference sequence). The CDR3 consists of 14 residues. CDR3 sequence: CASSRDRDIYGYTF. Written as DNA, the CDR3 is TGTGCCAGCAGCAGGGACAGGGACATCTATGGCTACACCTTC.

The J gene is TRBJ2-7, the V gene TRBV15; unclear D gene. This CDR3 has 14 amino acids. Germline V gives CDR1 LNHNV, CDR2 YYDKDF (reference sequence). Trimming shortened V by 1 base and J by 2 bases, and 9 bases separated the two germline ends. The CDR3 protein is CATSRVAGTYEQYF. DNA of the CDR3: TGTGCCACCAGCAGAGTGGCCGGTACCTACGAGCAGTACTTC.

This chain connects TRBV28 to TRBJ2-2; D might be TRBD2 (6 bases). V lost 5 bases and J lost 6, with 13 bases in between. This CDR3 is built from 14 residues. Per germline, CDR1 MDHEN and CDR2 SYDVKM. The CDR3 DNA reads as TGTGCCAGCAGTCTGACTAGTGTCGCCGGGGAGCTGTTTTTT. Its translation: CASSLTSVAGELFF. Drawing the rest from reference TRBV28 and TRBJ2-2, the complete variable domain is DVKVTQSSRYLVKRTGEKVFLECVQDMDHENMFWYRQDPGLGLRLIYFSYDVKMKEKGDIPEGYSVSREKKERFSLILESASTNQTSMYLCASSLTSVAGELFFGEGSRLTVL.

The CDR3 region is CATTYGQGDYGYTF. The CDR3 DNA reads TGTGCCACCACCTACGGACAGGGGGACTATGGCTACACCTTC. The chain is built from TRBV28 and TRBJ1-2; TRBD1 agrees at 10 bases. The CDR3 sequence is 14 residues long. V was pared by 10 bases and J by 3 bases, with 8 bases of the junction left unmatched. Per the germline V gene, CDR1 is MDHEN and CDR2 is SYDVKM.

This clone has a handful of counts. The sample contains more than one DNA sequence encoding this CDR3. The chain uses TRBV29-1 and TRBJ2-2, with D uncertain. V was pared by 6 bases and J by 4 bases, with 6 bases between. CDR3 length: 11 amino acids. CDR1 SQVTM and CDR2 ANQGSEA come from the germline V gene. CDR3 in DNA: TGCAGCGTAGCAGTCACCGGGGAGCTGTTTTTT. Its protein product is CSVAVTGELFF.

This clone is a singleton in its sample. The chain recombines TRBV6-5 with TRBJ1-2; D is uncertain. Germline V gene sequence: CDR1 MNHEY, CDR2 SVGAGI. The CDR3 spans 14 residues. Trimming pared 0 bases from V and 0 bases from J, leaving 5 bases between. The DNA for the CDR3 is TGTGCCAGCAGTTACTCGTTGACTAACTATGGCTACACCTTC. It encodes CASSYSLTNYGYTF.

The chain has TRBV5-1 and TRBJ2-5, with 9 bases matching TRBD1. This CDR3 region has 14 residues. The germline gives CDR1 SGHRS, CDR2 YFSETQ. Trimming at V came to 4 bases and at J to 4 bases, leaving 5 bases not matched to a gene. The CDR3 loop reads CASSPGQGGETQYF. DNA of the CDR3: TGCGCCAGCAGCCCGGGACAGGGAGGAGAGACCCAGTACTTC.

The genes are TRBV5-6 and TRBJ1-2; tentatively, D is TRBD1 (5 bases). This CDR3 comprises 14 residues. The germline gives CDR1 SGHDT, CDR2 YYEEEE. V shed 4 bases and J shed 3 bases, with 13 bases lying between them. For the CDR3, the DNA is TGTGCCAGCAGCCTGGGTAGGGGAGACTATGGCTACACCTTC. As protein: CASSLGRGDYGYTF. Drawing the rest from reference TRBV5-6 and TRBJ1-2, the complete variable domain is DAGVTQSPTHLIKTRGQQVTLRCSPKSGHDTVSWYQQALGQGPQFIFQYYEEEERQRGNFPDRFSGHQFPNYSSELNVNALLLGDSALYLCASSLGRGDYGYTFGSGTRLTVV.

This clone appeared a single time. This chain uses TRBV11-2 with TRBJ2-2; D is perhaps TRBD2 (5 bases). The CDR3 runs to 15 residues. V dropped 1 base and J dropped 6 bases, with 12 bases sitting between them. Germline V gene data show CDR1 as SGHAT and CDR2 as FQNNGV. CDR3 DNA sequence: TGTGCCAGCAGCTTAGTTGGGGAGTTTGCCGGGGAGCTGTTTTTT. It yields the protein CASSLVGEFAGELFF.

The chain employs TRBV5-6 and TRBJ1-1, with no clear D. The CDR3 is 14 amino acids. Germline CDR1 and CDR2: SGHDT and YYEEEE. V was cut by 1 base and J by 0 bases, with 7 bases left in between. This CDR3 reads CASSLFQLNTEAFF. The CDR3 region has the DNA TGTGCCAGCAGCTTGTTTCAGTTGAACACTGAAGCTTTCTTT. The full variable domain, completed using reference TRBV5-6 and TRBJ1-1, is DAGVTQSPTHLIKTRGQQVTLRCSPKSGHDTVSWYQQALGQGPQFIFQYYEEEERQRGNFPDRFSGHQFPNYSSELNVNALLLGDSALYLCASSLFQLNTEAFFGQGTRLTVV.

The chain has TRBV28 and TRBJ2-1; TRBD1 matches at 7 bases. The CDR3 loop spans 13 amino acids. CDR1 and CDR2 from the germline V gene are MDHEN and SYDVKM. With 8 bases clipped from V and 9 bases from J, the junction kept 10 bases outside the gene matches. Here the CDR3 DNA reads TGTGCCAGCTGGGACAGACTTGGGAGTGAGCAGTTCTTC. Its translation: CASWDRLGSEQFF.

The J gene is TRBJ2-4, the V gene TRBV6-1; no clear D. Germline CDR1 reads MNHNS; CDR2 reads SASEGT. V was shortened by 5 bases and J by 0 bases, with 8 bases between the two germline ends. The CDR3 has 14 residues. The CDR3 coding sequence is TGTGCCAGCAGTAACATATTAGCCAAAAACATTCAGTACTTC. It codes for CASSNILAKNIQYF.

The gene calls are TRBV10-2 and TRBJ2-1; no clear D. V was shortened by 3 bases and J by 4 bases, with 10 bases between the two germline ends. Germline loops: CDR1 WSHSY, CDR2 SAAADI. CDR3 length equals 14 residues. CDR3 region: CASSDPTDYNEQFF. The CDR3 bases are TGCGCCAGCAGTGACCCGACTGATTACAATGAGCAGTTCTTC.

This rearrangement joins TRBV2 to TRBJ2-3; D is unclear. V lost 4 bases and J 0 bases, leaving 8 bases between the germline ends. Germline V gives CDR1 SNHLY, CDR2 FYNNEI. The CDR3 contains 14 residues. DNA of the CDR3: TGTGCCAGCAGTGTTGTGACTAGCACAGATACGCAGTATTTT. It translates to CASSVVTSTDTQYF.

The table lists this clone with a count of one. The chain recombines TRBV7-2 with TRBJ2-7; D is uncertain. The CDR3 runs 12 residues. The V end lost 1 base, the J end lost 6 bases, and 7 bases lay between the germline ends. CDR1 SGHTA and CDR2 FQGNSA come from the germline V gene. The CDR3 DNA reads TGTGCCAGCAGCTTAGAGGTTGGCGAGCAGTACTTC. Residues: CASSLEVGEQYF. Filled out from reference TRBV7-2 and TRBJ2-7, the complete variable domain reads GAGVSQSPSNKVTEKGKDVELRCDPISGHTALYWYRQSLGQGLEFLIYFQGNSAPDKSGLPSDRFSAERTGGSVSTLTIQRTQQEDSAVYLCASSLEVGEQYFGPGTRLTVT.